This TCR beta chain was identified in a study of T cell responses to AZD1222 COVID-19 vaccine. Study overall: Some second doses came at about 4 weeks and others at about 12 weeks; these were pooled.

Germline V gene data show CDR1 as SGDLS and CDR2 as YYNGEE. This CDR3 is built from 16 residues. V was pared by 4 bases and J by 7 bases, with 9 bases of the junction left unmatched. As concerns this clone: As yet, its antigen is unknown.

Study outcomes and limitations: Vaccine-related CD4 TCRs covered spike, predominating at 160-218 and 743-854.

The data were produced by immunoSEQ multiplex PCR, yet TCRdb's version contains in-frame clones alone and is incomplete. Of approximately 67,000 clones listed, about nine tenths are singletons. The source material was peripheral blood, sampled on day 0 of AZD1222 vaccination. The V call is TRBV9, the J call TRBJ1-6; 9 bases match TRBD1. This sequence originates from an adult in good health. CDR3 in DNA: TGTGCCAGCAGCCTCACCGGGACAGGGTTCAATTCACCCCTCCACTTT. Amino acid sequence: CASSLTGTGFNSPLHF.